The 8 T cell receptor beta chains given below trace back to one sample, sequenced in a study of blood T cells in healthy people across ages (dated by TCRdb to 2013 to 2016). Libraries came from 5' RACE. The instrument given in TCRdb is Illumina HiSeq 2500. A second about 6 to 11 cycle PCR used a sample-barcoded 5' primer and a J-beta primer mix. TCRdb reran the public reads through fastp at Q25 and MiXCR, keeping productive beta chains. Each entry merges the rows of one CDR3 protein and shows their most common DNA and genes. The sample table holds around 1,000,000 distinct CDR3 sequences, of which around two fifths were seen once. Of the sample, around 14% falls within the top ten clones. Sequencing used blood. These receptors all come from a man between 18 and 29 years old in good health.

This chain joins TRBV5-1 and TRBJ1-1; no clear D. Trimming took 4 bases from V and 4 from J, leaving 8 bases between them. The germline V gene has CDR1 SGHRS and CDR2 YFSETQ. This CDR3 comprises 12 residues. The DNA for the CDR3 is TGCGCCAGCAGCGCCGGACCCACTGAAGCTTTCTTT. As protein: CASSAGPTEAFF. Using reference TRBV5-1 and TRBJ1-1 for the parts outside the CDR3, the full variable domain is KAGVTQTPRYLIKTRGQQVTLSCSPISGHRSVSWYQQTPGQGLQFLFEYFSETQRNKGNFPGRFSGRQFSNSRSEMNVSTLELGDSALYLCASSAGPTEAFFGQGTRLTVV.

This clonotype was seen a handful of times. The chain has TRBV7-2 and TRBJ1-4; 9 bases agree with TRBD1. The germline V gene has CDR1 SGHTA and CDR2 FQGNSA. The CDR3 is 13 amino acids. The junction had 3 bases not matched to a gene; V was cut back by 5 bases and J by 8 bases. CDR3 protein: CASSVGTGEKLFF. The CDR3 region has the DNA TGTGCCAGCAGCGTAGGGACAGGGGAAAAACTGTTTTTT.

This clonotype was observed a single time. The V call is TRBV24-1, the J call TRBJ2-2; D is perhaps TRBD1 (5 bases). Trimming took 3 bases from V and 5 from J, leaving 15 bases between them. CDR1 and CDR2 from the germline V gene are KGHDR and SFDVKD. This CDR3 has 16 amino acids. The CDR3 coding sequence is TGTGCCACCAGTGATCCTATGCAGGGTCGGACCGGGGAGCTGTTTTTT. Protein product: CATSDPMQGRTGELFF.

This clonotype is a singleton in its sample. Germline and junction disagree at one end, which may indicate a read error. The CDR3 reads CAPSETGDGHTF. CDR3 nucleotide sequence: TGTGCCCCCAGTGAGACAGGGGACGGCCACACCTTC. The V gene is TRBV24-1, the J gene TRBJ1-2, with TRBD1 matching over 8 bases. The CDR3 is made up of 12 amino acids. Germline CDR1 reads KGHDR; CDR2 reads SFDVKD.

This clonotype came up a few times. The rearrangement uses TRBV20-1 and TRBJ2-5, with D uncertain. V was pared by 1 base and J by 4 bases, with 16 bases between. Germline-derived CDR1 and CDR2 are DFQATT and SNEGSKA (reference sequence). This CDR3 is built from 15 residues. CDR3 residues: CSARVYQVPRETQYF. For the CDR3, the DNA is TGCAGTGCTAGAGTATATCAAGTCCCACGAGAGACCCAGTACTTC.

The chain has TRBV3-1 and TRBJ2-5; no reliable D call. Trimming stripped 1 base from V and 11 bases from J, with 17 bases between. The CDR3 is 14 amino acids. Germline loops: CDR1 LGHDT, CDR2 YNNKEL (reference sequence). The CDR3 protein is CASSQARSYNEQYF. CDR3 coding DNA: TGTGCCAGCAGCCAAGCGCGTAGCTACAATGAGCAGTACTTC.

This clonotype was observed a few times. The chain carries TRBV4-3 and TRBJ1-5, with D maybe TRBD1 (5 bases). Trimming left V 1 base short and J 7 bases short, with 11 bases between. This CDR3 spans 14 amino acids. Germline values: CDR1 LGHNA, CDR2 YSLEER. CDR3 sequence reads: CASSQGRGVQPQHF. The DNA of the CDR3 is TGCGCCAGCAGCCAAGGCCGGGGGGTGCAGCCCCAGCATTTT.

V is TRBV20-1 and J is TRBJ2-4, with 8 positions matching TRBD1. With 7 bases clipped from V and 1 base from J, the junction kept 3 bases outside the gene matches. There are 13 residues in the CDR3. Germline-derived CDR1 and CDR2 are DFQATT and SNEGSKA (reference sequence). The CDR3 is CSVQGAAKNIQYF. CDR3 DNA: TGCAGTGTCCAGGGGGCGGCCAAAAACATTCAGTACTTC.